The 23 T cell receptor beta chains in this list originate from one sample, sequenced in a study of T cell responses to AZD1222 COVID-19 vaccine. TCRdb's table, derived via immunoSEQ multiplex PCR, lists solely in-frame clones and lacks some. This table holds some 130,000 clones, 85% to 95% found once. The sequencing used peripheral blood, collected 28 days after the second AZD1222 dose. These receptor sequences come from an adult who received the AZD1222 COVID-19 vaccine.

V is TRBV7-9 and J is TRBJ1-2; D is undetermined. CDR1 and CDR2 from the germline V gene are SEHNR and FQNEAQ (reference sequence). V lost 1 base to trimming and J lost 7 bases, with 4 bases between them. The CDR3 covers 11 residues. The CDR3 bases are TGTGCCAGCAGCTTAGTTGCTGGCTACACCTTC. Translated, it gives CASSLVAGYTF.

This clone was counted a single time. The CDR3 nucleotides read TGTGCCAGCAGCCTCGGGGGCCCGGGGTATGGCTACACCTTC. Translating it yields CASSLGGPGYGYTF. The chain is built from TRBV4-2 and TRBJ1-2, with D maybe TRBD1 (6 bases). CDR3 length equals 14 residues. Trimming removed 4 bases at V and 5 bases at J, with 14 bases between. Per germline, CDR1 LGHNA and CDR2 YNFKEQ.

The chain joins TRBV4-3 to TRBJ1-2; D uncertain. Trimming pared 4 bases from V and 0 bases from J, leaving 9 bases between. The CDR3 totals 14 residues. The germline V gene has CDR1 LGHNA and CDR2 YSLEER. The CDR3 region is CASSPGVANYGYTF. The CDR3 nucleotides are TGCGCCAGCAGCCCCGGGGTTGCTAACTATGGCTACACCTTC.

The chain combines TRBV6-5 with TRBJ2-7; weak D call: TRBD1 (6 bases). Trimming pared 6 bases from V and 1 base from J, leaving 13 bases between. This CDR3 is 14 amino acids long. Germline V gene sequence: CDR1 MNHEY, CDR2 SVGAGI. CDR3 in amino acids: CASRDTGQSYEQYF. The CDR3 region has the DNA TGTGCCAGCAGAGATACAGGGCAATCCTACGAGCAGTACTTC.

The V call is TRBV7-3, the J call TRBJ2-1; D is undetermined. Between the trimmed V and J ends, which lost 5 bases and 7 bases, there was a span of 18 bases. Germline CDR1 and CDR2: SGHTA and FQGTGA. This CDR3 has 15 amino acids. CDR3 sequence: CASSLGPSLWNEQFF. The DNA of the CDR3 is TGTGCCAGCAGCCTAGGGCCCTCTCTTTGGAATGAGCAGTTCTTC.

This clone was seen just once. The genes are TRBV12-3 or TRBV12-4 and TRBJ1-3, with D possibly TRBD1 on 5 matching bases. V was trimmed by 6 bases and J by 2 bases, leaving 8 bases between them. The CDR3 runs to 13 residues. The chain's CDR3 is CASRRGTGNTIYF. CDR3 nucleotide sequence: TGTGCCAGCAGACGGGGGACTGGAAACACCATATATTTT.

The J gene is TRBJ1-6, the V gene TRBV30, with D unresolved. CDR1 is GTSNPN and CDR2 is SVGIG in the germline V gene (reference sequence). The CDR3 length is 12 residues. V lost 7 bases to trimming and J lost 5 bases, with 9 bases between them. The CDR3 DNA reads TGTGCCTCTGGCCGGAATAATTCACCCCTCCACTTT. It encodes CASGRNNSPLHF. Variable domain in full (rest from reference TRBV30 and TRBJ1-6): SQTIHQWPATLVQPVGSPLSLECTVEGTSNPNLYWYRQAAGRGLQLLFYSVGIGQISSEVPQNLSASRPQDRQFILSSKKLLLSDSGFYLCASGRNNSPLHFGNGTRLTVT.

The chain joins TRBV3-1 (or the pseudogene TRBV3-2) to TRBJ1-2, with D uncertain. CDR3 size: 11 residues. Germline V CDR1 and CDR2: LGHDT, YNNKEL (reference sequence). The V gene lost 5 bases and the J gene lost 8 bases, with 9 bases spanning the gap. The CDR3 region has the DNA TGTGCCAGCAGCTCCTCAGGCGGCTACACCTTC. Translation gives CASSSSGGYTF.

This clone showed up just a few times. CDR3 loop: CASSPGQGVGQPQHF. CDR3 bases: TGTGCCAGCAGCCCGGGACAGGGCGTTGGTCAGCCCCAGCATTTT. The V and J genes are TRBV7-9 and TRBJ1-5; 9 bases are a match to TRBD1. The CDR3 consists of 15 residues. Germline assignment: CDR1 SEHNR and CDR2 FQNEAQ (reference sequence). V lost 5 bases and J lost 6; bases outside the gene matches: 8. The entire variable domain, with the rest obtained from reference TRBV7-9 and TRBJ1-5, is as follows: DTGVSQNPRHKITKRGQNVTFRCDPISEHNRLYWYRQTLGQGPEFLTYFQNEAQLEKSRLLSDRFSAERPKGSFSTLEIQRTEQGDSAMYLCASSPGQGVGQPQHFGDGTRLSIL.

This clone was recorded only once. CDR3 loop: CASSLQGMNTEAFF. The CDR3, as DNA: TGTGCCAGCAGTTTACAGGGAATGAACACTGAAGCTTTCTTT. The rearrangement links TRBV27 to TRBJ1-1, with a tentative D call TRBD1 (5 bases). Per the germline V gene, CDR1 is MNHEY and CDR2 is SMNVEV (reference sequence). CDR3 length: 14 residues. Trimming cost V 2 bases and J 0 bases, with 7 bases left between them.

V gene TRBV9 combines with J gene TRBJ1-1; possibly TRBD1 for D (6 bases). The CDR3 is 14 residues long. Germline CDR1 SGDLS, CDR2 YYNGEE. Trimming took 3 bases from V and 4 from J, leaving 13 bases between them. CDR3 DNA sequence: TGTGCCAGCAGCGGACAAGGGACAATCACTGAAGCTTTCTTT. Translated, it gives CASSGQGTITEAFF.

V and J are TRBV3-1 (or the pseudogene TRBV3-2) and TRBJ1-5; D is undetermined. The CDR3 totals 14 residues. V shed 0 bases and J shed 0 bases, with 3 bases lying between them. The germline V gene has CDR1 LGHDT and CDR2 YNNKEL (reference sequence). CDR3 loop: CASSQEVSNQPQHF. The DNA of the CDR3 is TGTGCCAGCAGCCAAGAAGTTAGCAATCAGCCCCAGCATTTT.

The genes are TRBV4-1 and TRBJ1-4; D call uncertain. Trimming took off 4 bases at V and 0 bases at J, with 18 bases between the two ends. Germline CDR1 reads MGHRA; CDR2 reads YSYEKL. The CDR3 has 18 residues. The CDR3 protein is CASSRGPGTFATNEKLFF. CDR3 in DNA: TGCGCCAGCAGCCGCGGTCCAGGTACCTTTGCAACTAATGAAAAACTGTTTTTT.

This clone has only a few counts. This chain connects TRBV5-1 to TRBJ2-7, with TRBD2 matching 7 bases. CDR3 length: 14 residues. Germline lookup yields CDR1 SGHRS and CDR2 YFSETQ. V lost 3 bases and J lost 0; bases outside the gene matches: 3. The CDR3 nucleotides are TGCGCCAGCAGCTCGCGGGGGAGCTCCTACGAGCAGTACTTC. It yields the protein CASSSRGSSYEQYF.

The rearrangement links TRBV23-1 to TRBJ2-7; D is possibly TRBD2 (5 bases). TRBV23-1 counts as an open reading frame of uncertain function. Trimming cost V 1 base and J 3 bases, with 16 bases left between them. The CDR3 length is 16 residues. The DNA for the CDR3 is TGCGCCAGCAGTCAATTTGAGGACTCCCGCTACTACGAGCAGTACTTC. It yields the protein CASSQFEDSRYYEQYF.

V is TRBV23-1 and J is TRBJ1-5; D unresolved. TRBV23-1 is an ORF, with its function uncertain. The CDR3 consists of 15 residues. The V and J ends lost 0 bases and 6 bases respectively, with 12 bases between them. CDR3 nucleotide sequence: TGCGCCAGCAGTCAATCCGGCAGTCTTTCTCAGCCCCAGCATTTT. Residues: CASSQSGSLSQPQHF.

The chain is built from TRBV4-1 and TRBJ1-1; maybe TRBD1 (5 bases). Germline V gene lookup returns CDR1 MGHRA and CDR2 YSYEKL. Trimming took 7 bases from V and 4 from J, leaving 10 bases between them. There are 12 residues in the CDR3. The CDR3 region has the DNA TGCGCCAGCACTTCTGGGGGCACTGAAGCTTTCTTT. This sequence encodes CASTSGGTEAFF.

The chain has TRBV2 and TRBJ1-5; TRBD1 is a possible D gene (5 bases). This CDR3 is 20 amino acids long. V was cut by 0 bases and J by 1 base, with 22 bases left in between. Germline V gene data show CDR1 as SNHLY and CDR2 as FYNNEI. Written as DNA, the CDR3 is TGTGCCAGCAGTGAAGCGCTTCAGGGAGGCAGTCGATACAGCAATCAGCCCCAGCATTTT. This codes for CASSEALQGGSRYSNQPQHF.

The gene calls are TRBV11-2 and TRBJ2-1; D might be TRBD1 or TRBD2, each matching 5 bases. The CDR3 length is 15 residues. From germline, CDR1 is SGHAT and CDR2 FQNNGV. V lost 5 bases to trimming and J lost 2 bases, with 13 bases between them. CDR3 DNA sequence: TGTGCCAGCAGCATCCGGGACGGTCCCTACAATGAGCAGTTCTTC. Encoded protein: CASSIRDGPYNEQFF.

The rearrangement links TRBV30 to TRBJ2-5; 11 nucleotides agree with TRBD2. Unmatched junction bases numbered 12, after V lost 8 bases and J lost 7 bases. There are 14 residues in the CDR3. Germline CDR1 and CDR2: GTSNPN and SVGIG (reference sequence). In DNA form, the CDR3 reads TGTGCCCACCGGCTAGCGGGGGGATTAGGGACCCAGTACTTC. Translation gives CAHRLAGGLGTQYF. The full variable domain, completed using reference TRBV30 and TRBJ2-5, is SQTIHQWPATLVQPVGSPLSLECTVEGTSNPNLYWYRQAAGRGLQLLFYSVGIGQISSEVPQNLSASRPQDRQFILSSKKLLLSDSGFYLCAHRLAGGLGTQYFGPGTRLLVL.

The V gene is TRBV7-9, the J gene TRBJ1-1; 12 bases are a match to TRBD1. The CDR3 is 14 amino acids. Looked up from germline, CDR1 is SEHNR and CDR2 is FQNEAQ (reference sequence). V shed 5 bases and J 4 bases; nucleotides not matched to a gene: 2. The CDR3 coding sequence is TGTGCCAGCAGCGGGACAGGGGGCGGCACTGAAGCTTTCTTT. It translates to CASSGTGGGTEAFF. The full variable domain, in which reference TRBV7-9 and TRBJ1-1 provide the parts outside the CDR3, is DTGVSQNPRHKITKRGQNVTFRCDPISEHNRLYWYRQTLGQGPEFLTYFQNEAQLEKSRLLSDRFSAERPKGSFSTLEIQRTEQGDSAMYLCASSGTGGGTEAFFGQGTRLTVV.

The CDR3 region has the DNA TGTGCCAGCAGCCCCCCGACTAGCGAGGGACCTAATGAGCAGTTCTTC. Translation: CASSPPTSEGPNEQFF. The V call is TRBV3-1 (or the pseudogene TRBV3-2), the J call TRBJ2-1; TRBD2 matches at 8 bases. Trimming cost V 4 bases and J 7 bases; bases outside gene matches: 12. The CDR3 is made up of 16 amino acids. Germline CDR1 LGHDT, CDR2 YNNKEL (reference sequence).

This rearrangement joins TRBV10-3 to TRBJ2-5, with a weak D call TRBD1 (6 bases). CDR3 length equals 13 residues. Trimming left V 6 bases short and J 1 base short, with 9 bases between. In germline, CDR1 is ENHRY, CDR2 SYGVKD. The CDR3 DNA follows: TGTGCCATCAGGGAACAGGGCCAAGAGACCCAGTACTTC. Translation: CAIREQGQETQYF.